A single sample is the source of the 8 T cell receptor beta chains below, sequenced in a study of T-cell memory formation after mild COVID-19. MiXCR was run by TCRdb on the 5' RACE reads, yielding one entry per CDR3 protein. In the table there are approximately 13,000 distinct CDR3 sequences, 16% of which are singletons. The sequenced sample consisted of PBMCs or a T cell subset sorted from them (not recorded which). All receptors derive from a man between 18 and 29 years old who had mild COVID-19 (a few samples of this study predate the infection). Cell type and time point are not known.

This clonotype was found many times. The genes are TRBV23-1 and TRBJ2-3, with 8 bases that match TRBD1. TRBV23-1 is an ORF, with its function uncertain. V shed 0 bases, J shed 5 bases, and the junction held 10 bases outside the gene matches. The CDR3 consists of 17 residues. CDR3 nucleotides: TGCGCCAGCAGTCAATCTCGGCAGGGGGCGCGTAAAGATACGCAGTATTTT. This sequence encodes CASSQSRQGARKDTQYF.

The chain combines TRBV5-1 with TRBJ2-7; 7 bases agree with TRBD1. The CDR3 contains 15 residues. Germline CDR1 is SGHRS and CDR2 is YFSETQ. V shed 7 bases and J 0 bases; nucleotides not matched to a gene: 10. In DNA, the CDR3 is TGCGCCAGCCATCTAAGGGGACAGAGCTCCTACGAGCAGTACTTC. Protein: CASHLRGQSSYEQYF.

The table lists this clonotype with many counts. This chain uses TRBV6-6 with TRBJ1-1, with D hard to call. CDR1 is MNHNY, CDR2 SVGAGI, per germline (reference sequence). This CDR3 has 13 amino acids. V was pared by 2 bases and J by 4 bases, with 8 bases between. The CDR3 reads CASSYRVGTEAFF. DNA of the CDR3: TGTGCCAGCAGTTACAGGGTGGGCACTGAAGCTTTCTTT.

The chain is built from TRBV7-6 and TRBJ1-2; possible D gene TRBD1, 5 bases. CDR1 and CDR2 from the germline V gene are SGHVS and FNYEAQ. The CDR3 runs 18 residues. The V and J ends lost 1 base and 0 bases respectively, with 18 bases between them. In nucleotides, the CDR3 is TGTGCCAGCAGCTTAGGGCCACCCGGGACCTTAGCTAACTATGGCTACACCTTC. Its translation: CASSLGPPGTLANYGYTF.

This clonotype was observed a handful of times. The rearrangement uses TRBV9 and TRBJ1-2, with a weak D call TRBD1 (5 bases). CDR1 is SGDLS and CDR2 is YYNGEE in the germline V gene. Deletions cut 5 bases from V and 6 bases from J, with 5 bases between. The CDR3 spans 10 residues. The CDR3 region has the DNA TGTGCCAGCAGGGGGGATGGCTACACCTTC. Translation: CASRGDGYTF.

In its sample, this clonotype was seen many times. This sequence joins TRBV5-1 and TRBJ2-6, with D uncertain. Trimming took 4 bases from V and 0 from J, leaving 11 bases between them. Germline V lookup: CDR1 SGHRS, CDR2 YFSETQ. The CDR3 is 16 residues long. CDR3 bases: TGCGCCAGCAGCCCTGAAGGCAGCTCTGGGGCCAACGTCCTGACTTTC. Its translation is CASSPEGSSGANVLTF.

This clonotype showed up many times. This chain links TRBV2 with TRBJ2-3, with D tentatively TRBD1 (6 bases). The CDR3 consists of 15 residues. V lost 5 bases and J lost 0, with 12 bases in between. CDR1 is SNHLY and CDR2 is FYNNEI in the germline V gene. CDR3 residues: CASSPGQFSTDTQYF. The CDR3 DNA follows: TGTGCCAGCAGTCCCGGACAGTTTAGCACAGATACGCAGTATTTT. The full variable domain, completed using reference TRBV2 and TRBJ2-3, is EPEVTQTPSHQVTQMGQEVILRCVPISNHLYFYWYRQILGQKVEFLVSFYNNEISEKSEIFDDQFSVERPDGSNFTLKIRSTKLEDSAMYFCASSPGQFSTDTQYFGPGTRLTVL.

A word on this clonotype: One end of the junction does not line up with germline, which may come from a read error. This chain uses TRBV30 with TRBJ1-1, with D perhaps TRBD1 (5 bases). The CDR3 is 13 residues long. Germline V gene sequence: CDR1 GTSNPN, CDR2 SVGIG (reference sequence). The CDR3 sequence is CAWSGEGYTEALF. As DNA, the CDR3 is TGTGCCTGGAGTGGCGAGGGGTACACTGAAGCTTTATTT.